Shown below are 10 T cell receptor beta chains from a single sample sequenced in a study of monozygotic twins with cystic fibrosis. Sequencing used immunoSEQ multiplex PCR; TCRdb keeps in-frame clones, though not all of them. The sample shows around 33,000 clones, 75% to 90% of them seen only once. What was sequenced was blood. Source of these receptors: a girl aged 2-15 years with cystic fibrosis.

CDR3 DNA: TGTGCCAGCAGCCTTCCCTACGAGCAGTACTTC. It encodes CASSLPYEQYF. The V gene is TRBV6-1, the J gene TRBJ2-7; the D is unclear. V was clipped by 6 bases and J by 2 bases, with 5 bases between them. Per germline, CDR1 MNHNS and CDR2 SASEGT. The CDR3 runs to 11 residues.

The chain combines TRBV5-6 with TRBJ1-1; D call uncertain. This CDR3 region has 15 residues. Germline V gene data show CDR1 as SGHDT and CDR2 as YYEEEE. Trimming pared 3 bases from V and 5 bases from J, leaving 17 bases between. The CDR3 protein is CASSWPGGLGTEAFF. The CDR3, as DNA: TGTGCCAGCAGCTGGCCCGGAGGCCTTGGGACTGAAGCTTTCTTT.

The table lists this clone with a count of one. The CDR3 reads CAWRDPPSPLHF. DNA for the CDR3: TGTGCCTGGAGGGACCCCCCTTCACCCCTCCACTTT. V usage is TRBV30 and J usage is TRBJ1-6; D is unresolved. Trimming cost V 3 bases and J 9 bases, with 9 bases left between them. The CDR3 contains 12 residues. CDR1 and CDR2 from the germline V gene are GTSNPN and SVGIG (reference sequence).

The rearrangement links TRBV4-1 to TRBJ2-1; 12 bases are shared with TRBD2. After removal of 1 base from V and 3 bases from J, the junction contained 4 bases not matched to a gene. From germline, CDR1 is MGHRA and CDR2 YSYEKL. The CDR3 runs to 17 residues. CDR3 loop: CASSQGLAGGNYNEQFF. The CDR3 DNA reads as TGCGCCAGCAGCCAAGGTCTAGCGGGGGGGAACTACAATGAGCAGTTCTTC.

The genes are TRBV6-5 and TRBJ1-2; tentative D call: TRBD1 (5 bases). The V gene's germline CDR1 is MNHEY and CDR2 SVGAGI. The CDR3 covers 14 residues. Trimming took 0 bases from V and 7 from J, leaving 12 bases between them. This CDR3 reads CASSYSDTRGGYTF. Here the CDR3 DNA reads TGTGCCAGCAGTTACTCGGACACTAGGGGTGGCTACACCTTC.

V usage is TRBV27 and J usage is TRBJ2-5; D may be TRBD2 (6 bases). Trimming shortened V by 4 bases and J by 4 bases, and 22 bases separated the two germline ends. CDR1 and CDR2 (germline): MNHEY, SMNVEV (reference sequence). The length of the CDR3 is 17 residues. CDR3 amino acids: CASSSLTRGVSRETQYF. CDR3 coding DNA: TGTGCCAGCAGTTCCCTGACTAGAGGGGTGTCGAGAGAGACCCAGTACTTC.

This clone was detected only a few times. The chain recombines TRBV19 with TRBJ1-2, with D uncertain. This CDR3 contains 13 residues. Trimming cost V 1 base and J 8 bases, with 11 bases left between them. Germline CDR1 LNHDA, CDR2 SQIVND (reference sequence). The CDR3 nucleotides are TGTGCCAGTAGTATAGGATCTTACTTCGGCTACACCTTC. Protein: CASSIGSYFGYTF.

The chain couples TRBV5-6 to TRBJ1-2; 7 positions agree with TRBD1. The V gene end was trimmed by 0 bases and the J gene end by 8 bases; junction bases not matched to a gene: 13. In germline, CDR1 is SGHDT, CDR2 YYEEEE. The CDR3 sequence is 16 residues long. This CDR3 is CASSLGRQGVTKGYTF. The CDR3 bases are TGTGCCAGCAGCTTGGGCAGACAGGGAGTAACGAAGGGCTACACCTTC. The complete variable domain, with remaining parts taken from reference TRBV5-6 and TRBJ1-2, reads DAGVTQSPTHLIKTRGQQVTLRCSPKSGHDTVSWYQQALGQGPQFIFQYYEEEERQRGNFPDRFSGHQFPNYSSELNVNALLLGDSALYLCASSLGRQGVTKGYTFGSGTRLTVV.

The table lists this clone with a few counts. The CDR3 sequence: CASSIQTGFNQPQHF. DNA of the CDR3: TGTGCCAGCAGCATTCAGACAGGGTTCAATCAGCCCCAGCATTTT. The rearrangement joins TRBV11-2 to TRBJ1-5; 7 bases align to TRBD1. Unmatched junction bases numbered 7, after V lost 5 bases and J lost 3 bases. Germline V gives CDR1 SGHAT, CDR2 FQNNGV. The CDR3 length is 15 residues. The variable domain in full, with the rest retrieved from reference TRBV11-2 and TRBJ1-5, is EAGVAQSPRYKIIEKRQSVAFWCNPISGHATLYWYQQILGQGPKLLIQFQNNGVVDDSQLPKDRFSAERLKGVDSTLKIQPAKLEDSAVYLCASSIQTGFNQPQHFGDGTRLSIL.

This clone was found a few times. The J gene is TRBJ1-2, the V gene TRBV7-6, with D perhaps matching TRBD1 (5 bases). This CDR3 region has 14 residues. The germline V gene has CDR1 SGHVS and CDR2 FNYEAQ. With 5 bases removed from V and 6 bases from J, the gap between germline ends came to 16 bases. CDR3 sequence: CASSPTGREDGYTF. The DNA for the CDR3 is TGTGCCAGCAGCCCCACGGGCAGGGAGGATGGCTACACCTTC.